These 15 T cell receptor beta chains share one sample of origin, sequenced in a study of CD8 T cells in Susac syndrome. With random hexamers, about 0.5 to 1 ug RNA was reverse transcribed. TCRdb re-called the immunoSEQ multiplex PCR reads through MiXCR, storing one row per CDR3 protein. The sample carries some 120,000 distinct CDR3 sequences, around 94% recorded once. Sequenced: CD8+ T cells from PBMCs. These receptors originate from a human donor with Susac syndrome.

DNA of the CDR3: TGTGCCAGCAGCTTCAGAGGCACAGATACGCAGTATTTT. Encoded protein: CASSFRGTDTQYF. V usage is TRBV5-4 and J usage is TRBJ2-3; D is ambiguous. CDR1 and CDR2 (germline): SGHNT, YYREEE (reference sequence). V lost 2 bases to trimming and J lost 1 base, with 5 bases between them. The length of the CDR3 is 13 residues.

This chain uses TRBV4-2 with TRBJ2-1, with a weak D call TRBD2 (6 bases). Germline V gene data show CDR1 as LGHNA and CDR2 as YNFKEQ. The CDR3 sequence is 18 residues long. V was trimmed by 1 base and J by 0 bases, leaving 16 bases between them. DNA of the CDR3: TGTGCCAGCAGCCAAGGGGTTTTGGGGGGAGGCTCCTACAATGAGCAGTTCTTC. It translates to CASSQGVLGGGSYNEQFF.

The rearrangement links TRBV10-3 to TRBJ1-2; D ambiguous. There are 13 residues in the CDR3. The V end was cut by 7 bases, the J end by 7 bases, with 16 bases between. In germline, CDR1 is ENHRY, CDR2 SYGVKD. CDR3 amino acids: CAINQWLGRGYTF. The DNA for the CDR3 is TGTGCCATCAATCAGTGGTTAGGACGTGGCTACACCTTC.

CDR3 bases: TGTGCCAGTAGTATAGTGGGACGGTCCTACGAGCAGTACTTC. This encodes CASSIVGRSYEQYF. V and J are TRBV19 and TRBJ2-7; D could derive from TRBD1 or TRBD2 (5 bases each). V lost 1 base and J lost 1, with 8 bases in between. The germline CDR1 and CDR2 sequences are LNHDA and SQIVND (reference sequence). The CDR3 is 14 amino acids.

The genes are TRBV29-1 and TRBJ2-7; 11 bases are a match to TRBD2. Germline V gene sequence: CDR1 SQVTM, CDR2 ANQGSEA. The CDR3 extends over 15 amino acids. Trimming took 4 bases from V and 3 from J; bases not matched to a gene: 8. CDR3 sequence (DNA): TGCAGCGTTGGTACTAGCGGGAGTCGGTACTACGAGCAGTACTTC. Translated: CSVGTSGSRYYEQYF.

The chain links TRBV15 to TRBJ2-7; 12 bases are shared with TRBD2. Germline lookup yields CDR1 LNHNV and CDR2 YYDKDF (reference sequence). The CDR3 has 14 residues. V lost 7 bases and J lost 1; bases outside the gene matches: 2. The CDR3 protein is CATKTSGSSYEQYF. CDR3 in DNA: TGTGCCACCAAGACTAGCGGGAGTTCCTACGAGCAGTACTTC.

The chain has TRBV29-1 and TRBJ2-1, with TRBD2 as a possible D gene (7 bases). V was clipped by 7 bases and J by 6 bases, with 16 bases between them. The CDR3 runs 13 residues. Germline V gene sequence: CDR1 SQVTM, CDR2 ANQGSEA. This CDR3 reads CSGRGGLSNEQFF. As DNA, the CDR3 is TGCAGCGGTAGGGGGGGGTTAAGCAATGAGCAGTTCTTC.

This chain uses TRBV30 with TRBJ2-7; 8 bases agree with TRBD1. Per the germline V gene, CDR1 is GTSNPN and CDR2 is SVGIG (reference sequence). The ends lost 3 bases at V and 4 bases at J; junction bases unmatched: 8. This CDR3 has 14 residues. The CDR3 nucleotides are TGTGCCTGGAGCGTCGGACAGGGACCTTACGAGCAGTACTTC. Its protein is CAWSVGQGPYEQYF.

The CDR3 nucleotides read TGTGCCAGCAGCGGACTAGCGGGAGGGACCGGGGAGCTGTTTTTT. This codes for CASSGLAGGTGELFF. The rearrangement uses TRBV9 and TRBJ2-2; 14 bases match TRBD2. Germline loops: CDR1 SGDLS, CDR2 YYNGEE. V lost 3 bases, J lost 5 bases, and 0 bases stayed unmatched. This CDR3 has 15 residues.

The chain joins TRBV7-9 to TRBJ2-2; 8 nucleotides align to TRBD2. CDR1 SEHNR and CDR2 FQNEAQ come from the germline V gene (reference sequence). The CDR3 is 16 amino acids. V was clipped by 4 bases and J by 1 base; unmatched bases: 5. The CDR3 here is CASSSALAGNTGELFF. CDR3 DNA: TGTGCCAGCAGCTCCGCCCTAGCGGGGAACACCGGGGAGCTGTTTTTT.

This clonotype has a single count. The J gene is TRBJ2-1, the V gene TRBV2, with 7 bases fitting TRBD1. Germline V gene sequence: CDR1 SNHLY, CDR2 FYNNEI. With V trimmed by 6 bases and J by 8 bases, 10 bases remained unmatched. The CDR3 is 14 amino acids. The CDR3 sequence is CASRFPGGSDEQFF. The CDR3 bases are TGTGCCAGCAGGTTTCCAGGGGGTTCGGATGAGCAGTTCTTC.

This chain connects TRBV6-2 or TRBV6-3 to TRBJ1-1; D unclear. The CDR3 has 15 amino acids. CDR1 and CDR2 from the germline V gene are MNHEY and SVGEGT. The V end was cut by 5 bases, the J end by 1 base, with 14 bases between. CDR3 in DNA: TGTGCCAGCAGTGACCTGGGAGGTCCGAACACTGAAGCTTTCTTT. Translating it yields CASSDLGGPNTEAFF.

The gene calls are TRBV20-1 and TRBJ2-5, with TRBD2 matching over 8 bases. Germline V gene data show CDR1 as DFQATT and CDR2 as SNEGSKA (reference sequence). The CDR3 sequence is 14 residues long. V lost 6 bases and J lost 2; bases outside the gene matches: 8. CDR3 residues: CSAVRLAWQETQYF. The CDR3 bases are TGCAGTGCAGTGAGACTAGCGTGGCAAGAGACCCAGTACTTC.

The chain combines TRBV4-1 with TRBJ1-1; TRBD1 might be the D (5 bases). V lost 3 bases, J lost 3 bases, and 11 bases lay in between. Germline assignment: CDR1 MGHRA and CDR2 YSYEKL. The CDR3 has 14 amino acids. The CDR3 coding sequence is TGCGCCAGCAGCCAGTCAGGGCTAGACACTGAAGCTTTCTTT. This translates into CASSQSGLDTEAFF.

V is TRBV20-1 and J is TRBJ1-2; D is ambiguous. Deletions cut 6 bases from V and 5 bases from J, with 19 bases between. Germline V CDR1 and CDR2: DFQATT, SNEGSKA (reference sequence). The CDR3 length is 14 residues. Here the CDR3 DNA reads TGCAGTGCCGACCCCCCGAGGACTGAGTATGGCTACACCTTC. As protein: CSADPPRTEYGYTF.